What follows describes a single TCR beta chain. The sample belongs to a study of blood T cell repertoires in COVID-19. Looking at the study overall: PBMCs, B-cell-depleted T cells, or T cells were the source of the cDNA or gDNA that made up the material.

Sequencing used immunoSEQ multiplex PCR; TCRdb keeps in-frame clones, though not all of them. The repertoire holds fewer than 350,000 clones, with 70% to 90% as singletons. This sequence was found in a woman aged 30 to 39 with COVID-19, enrolled during active disease. Sequencing was carried out using peripheral blood.

CDR3 loop: CASSGTGSGLQPQHF. CDR3 nucleotide sequence: TGTGCCAGCAGCGGGACAGGGAGTGGGCTTCAGCCCCAGCATTTT. V usage is TRBV2 and J usage is TRBJ1-5, with 9 bases that match TRBD1. The V segment lost 6 bases and the J segment 6 bases; nucleotides outside the gene matches: 9. Germline V CDR1 and CDR2: SNHLY, FYNNEI. This CDR3 comprises 15 residues.